Below, 8 T cell receptor beta chains from the same sample are listed, as sequenced in a study of blood T cells in healthy people across ages. The use of a sample-barcoded 5' primer and a J-beta primer mix characterized a second PCR of roughly 6 to 12 cycles. In TCRdb, the 5' RACE reads were re-called with MiXCR into one record per CDR3 protein. The sample includes about a million distinct CDR3 sequences, roughly 51% of them seen just once. Material for sequencing was blood. The receptors stem from a woman aged 55-70 years in good health.

The chain combines TRBV20-1 with TRBJ1-3, with D possibly TRBD1 on 5 matching bases. This CDR3 comprises 15 residues. Germline CDR1 DFQATT, CDR2 SNEGSKA (reference sequence). V lost 6 bases to trimming and J lost 0 bases, with 15 bases between them. In nucleotides, the CDR3 is TGCAGTGCGAAGGGGTCAGGGTTCTCTGGAAACACCATATATTTT. It translates to CSAKGSGFSGNTIYF.

The chain links TRBV2 to TRBJ1-2; D possibly corresponds to TRBD1 (6 bases). The V end lost 6 bases, the J end lost 6 bases, and 17 bases lay between the germline ends. Germline V gene data show CDR1 as SNHLY and CDR2 as FYNNEI. The CDR3 loop spans 14 amino acids. The CDR3 bases are TGTGCCAGCAGCCCCCCCGGGACATCAAATGGCTACACCTTC. Its translation is CASSPPGTSNGYTF. The full variable domain, its missing parts supplied by reference TRBV2 and TRBJ1-2, is EPEVTQTPSHQVTQMGQEVILRCVPISNHLYFYWYRQILGQKVEFLVSFYNNEISEKSEIFDDQFSVERPDGSNFTLKIRSTKLEDSAMYFCASSPPGTSNGYTFGSGTRLTVV.

Concerning this clonotype itself: At one end the junction does not follow the germline gene, possibly because of a read error. The genes are TRBV6-1 and TRBJ2-1; 7 bases agree with TRBD2. The germline V gene encodes CDR1 MNHNS and CDR2 SASEGT. This CDR3 is 15 amino acids long. CDR3 sequence: CAGRAGTGTYNEQFF. In DNA, the CDR3 is TGTGCCGGCAGAGCGGGAACCGGCACCTACAATGAGCAGTTCTTC.

J is TRBJ2-7 and V is TRBV6-2 or TRBV6-3, with a possible D match to TRBD2 (6 bases). V was clipped by 0 bases and J by 0 bases, with 15 bases between them. CDR1 and CDR2 (germline): MNHEY, SVGEGT. This CDR3 is built from 17 residues. The CDR3 region has the DNA TGTGCCAGCAGTTACTCGACCCTAGTCGGGAGCTCCTACGAGCAGTACTTC. This encodes CASSYSTLVGSSYEQYF.

As concerns this clonotype: One end of the junction is discordant with germline, which a read error may explain. The chain uses TRBV7-2 and TRBJ2-7; TRBD1 aligns across 8 bases. This CDR3 has 17 amino acids. Germline CDR1 and CDR2: SGHTA and FQGNSA. The CDR3 DNA follows: TGTGCCAGCAGCTTCGGGACAGGCGGGTTAAGCTCCGACGAGCAGTACTTC. Its protein product is CASSFGTGGLSSDEQYF.

This chain connects TRBV5-1 to TRBJ2-2; D tentatively fits TRBD1 or TRBD2 (5 bases each). Germline assignment: CDR1 SGHRS and CDR2 YFSETQ. Deletions cut 4 bases from V and 4 bases from J, with 14 bases between. The length of the CDR3 is 15 residues. CDR3 bases: TGCGCCAGCAGCCCGGGGACCATTATCACCGGGGAGCTGTTTTTT. Translated, it gives CASSPGTIITGELFF.

This chain links TRBV4-1 with TRBJ2-7, with unresolved D. Trimming shortened V by 0 bases and J by 6 bases, and 9 bases separated the two germline ends. The CDR3 consists of 13 residues. Germline V gene data show CDR1 as MGHRA and CDR2 as YSYEKL. The CDR3 nucleotides are TGCGCCAGCAGCCAAGACTGGGGTTGCGAGCAGTACTTC. Protein product: CASSQDWGCEQYF.

This clonotype came up a few times. The V and J genes are TRBV4-3 and TRBJ2-1; perhaps TRBD1 as D (6 bases). Looked up from germline, CDR1 is LGHNA and CDR2 is YSLEER. The ends were cut back, 4 bases at V and 5 bases at J, with 9 bases in the middle. CDR3 length: 13 amino acids. CDR3 bases: TGCGCCAGCAGCCTACAGGGTAACAATGAGCAGTTCTTC. Its translation is CASSLQGNNEQFF.